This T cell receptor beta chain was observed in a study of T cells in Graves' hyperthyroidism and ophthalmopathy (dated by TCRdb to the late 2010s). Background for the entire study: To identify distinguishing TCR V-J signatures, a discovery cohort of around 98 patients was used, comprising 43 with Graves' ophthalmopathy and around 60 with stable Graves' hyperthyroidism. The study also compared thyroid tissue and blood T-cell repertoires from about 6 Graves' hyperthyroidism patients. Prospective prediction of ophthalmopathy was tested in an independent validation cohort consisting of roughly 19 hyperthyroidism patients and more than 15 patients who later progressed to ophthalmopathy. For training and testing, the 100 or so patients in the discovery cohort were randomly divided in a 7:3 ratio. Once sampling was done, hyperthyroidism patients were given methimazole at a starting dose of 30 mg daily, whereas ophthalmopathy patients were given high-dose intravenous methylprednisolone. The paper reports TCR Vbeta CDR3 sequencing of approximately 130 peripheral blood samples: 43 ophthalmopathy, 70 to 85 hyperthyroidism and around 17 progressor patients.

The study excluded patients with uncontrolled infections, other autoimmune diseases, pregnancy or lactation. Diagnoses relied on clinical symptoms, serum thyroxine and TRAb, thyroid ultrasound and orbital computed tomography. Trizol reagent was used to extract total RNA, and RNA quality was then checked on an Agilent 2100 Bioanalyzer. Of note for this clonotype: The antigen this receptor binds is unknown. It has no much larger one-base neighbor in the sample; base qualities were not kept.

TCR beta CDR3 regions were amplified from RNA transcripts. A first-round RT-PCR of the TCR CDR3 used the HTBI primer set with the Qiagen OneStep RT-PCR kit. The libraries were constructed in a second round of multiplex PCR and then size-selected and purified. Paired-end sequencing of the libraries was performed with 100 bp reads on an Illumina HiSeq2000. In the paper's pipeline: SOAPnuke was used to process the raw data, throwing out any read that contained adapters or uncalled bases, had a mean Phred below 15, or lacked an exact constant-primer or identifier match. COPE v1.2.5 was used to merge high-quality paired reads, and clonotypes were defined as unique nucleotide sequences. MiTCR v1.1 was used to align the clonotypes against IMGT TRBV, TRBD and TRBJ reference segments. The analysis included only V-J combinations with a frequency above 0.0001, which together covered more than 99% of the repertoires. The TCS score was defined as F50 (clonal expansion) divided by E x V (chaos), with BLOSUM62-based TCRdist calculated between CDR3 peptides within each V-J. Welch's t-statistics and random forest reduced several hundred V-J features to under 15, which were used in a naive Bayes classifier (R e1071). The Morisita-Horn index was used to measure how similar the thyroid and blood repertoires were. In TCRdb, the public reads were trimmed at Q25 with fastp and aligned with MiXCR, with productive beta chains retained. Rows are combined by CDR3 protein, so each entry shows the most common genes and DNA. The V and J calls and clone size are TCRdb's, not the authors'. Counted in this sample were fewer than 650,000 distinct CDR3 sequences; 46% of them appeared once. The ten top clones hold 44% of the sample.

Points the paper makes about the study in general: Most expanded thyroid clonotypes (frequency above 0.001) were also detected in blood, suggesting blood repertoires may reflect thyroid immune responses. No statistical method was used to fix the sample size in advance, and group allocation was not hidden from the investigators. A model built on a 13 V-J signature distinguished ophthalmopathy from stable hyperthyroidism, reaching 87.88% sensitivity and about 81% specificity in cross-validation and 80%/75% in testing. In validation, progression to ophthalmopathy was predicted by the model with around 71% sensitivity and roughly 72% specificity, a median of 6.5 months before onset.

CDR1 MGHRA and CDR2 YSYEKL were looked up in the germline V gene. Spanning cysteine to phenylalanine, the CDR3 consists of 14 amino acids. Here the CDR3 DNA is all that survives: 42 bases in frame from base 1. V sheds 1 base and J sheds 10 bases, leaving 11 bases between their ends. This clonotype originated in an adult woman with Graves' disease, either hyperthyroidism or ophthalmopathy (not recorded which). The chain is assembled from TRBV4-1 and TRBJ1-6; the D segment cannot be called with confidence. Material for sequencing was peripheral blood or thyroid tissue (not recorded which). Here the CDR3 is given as CASSQGSGSSPLHF. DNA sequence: TGCGCCAGCAGCCAAGGGAGCGGTAGCTCACCCCTCCACTTT.